This T cell receptor (beta chain) was retrieved from a study of T cells in Graves' hyperthyroidism and ophthalmopathy. About the study: Peripheral blood collection took place at initial diagnosis, before any treatment.

At least 3 on the Clinical Activity Score was recorded for ophthalmopathy patients, who also had NOSPECS grade at least 4 and duration under 3 months. The diagnostic basis comprised clinical symptoms, serum thyroxine and TRAb, thyroid ultrasound and orbital computed tomography. The CDR3 sequence is 16 residues long. Per the germline V gene, CDR1 is SGHTA and CDR2 is FQGNSA. The ends were cut back, 2 bases at V and 5 bases at J, with 18 bases in the middle. This clonotype has only a few counts. RNA transcripts yielded amplified TCR beta CDR3 regions. RT-PCR in the first round (using the HTBI primer set) targeted the TCR CDR3. TCRdb reanalysed the multiplex PCR reads using MiXCR and keeps one entry per CDR3 protein. Among 600,000 to 700,000 distinct CDR3 sequences listed, approximately 15% were seen once.

The source of this sequence is a woman aged 40 to 50 with Graves' ophthalmopathy. The sequenced sample consisted of blood. The chain combines TRBV7-2 with TRBJ2-5; a weak D match, TRBD2 (7 bases). This chain's CDR3 is CASSLTPGGAWETQYF. The CDR3 nucleotides read TGTGCCAGCAGCTTAACCCCGGGGGGCGCTTGGGAGACCCAGTACTTC.